The source of this T cell receptor (beta chain) is a study of regulatory T cells in long-lasting Graves disease. Turning to the study itself: Persistent cases took antithyroid drugs over 5 years and stayed TSH receptor antibody positive.

The study, taken as a whole, reports: Only peripheral blood was studied, not thyroid tissue. Those with persistent Graves' had less TCR diversity than newly diagnosed patients.

With respect to this clonotype: The antigen remains unidentified.

Library construction for TCR beta used iRepertoire HTBI primers and Arm-PCR of CDR3 regions. TCRdb used MiXCR to reprocess the multiplex PCR reads, holding one entry per CDR3 protein. The data contain 500,000 to 800,000 distinct CDR3 sequences, around 30% of them singletons. CDR1 and CDR2 from the germline V gene are SGHRS and YFSETQ. This CDR3 is 16 amino acids long. J lost 3 bases, V lost 0 bases, and 2 bases had no gene match. Time point denoted: persistent/refractory GD, antithyroid drugs over 5 years with positive TRAb. The TCR library used RNA extracted from PBMCs. The sample consisted of peripheral blood mononuclear cells (PBMCs), taken when the disease was refractory, from a patient treated with antithyroid drugs. The chain uses TRBV5-1 and TRBJ2-1, with TRBD2 matching 11 bases. The sequence derives from a female donor with Graves disease. Here the CDR3 reads CASSLGTSGSYNEQFF. CDR3 coding DNA: TGCGCCAGCAGCTTGGGTACTAGCGGGAGCTACAATGAGCAGTTCTTC.